Listed below are T cell receptor beta chains from one sample, sequenced in a study of T cells in Graves' hyperthyroidism and ophthalmopathy. Each CDR3 protein is one row after TCRdb ran MiXCR on the multiplex PCR reads. The table lists around 350,000 distinct CDR3 sequences, about 20% of them singletons, with around 3.4% in the top ten. The sequenced sample consisted of blood. The source is a young woman with Graves' hyperthyroidism. CDR3s include the opening cysteine and the closing phenylalanine or tryptophan. D genes are given only for firm matches. Clone size is stated in some rows and not others, as once, few, many or a class when expanded.

NA TRBJ1-2 TRBV7-9 NA CASSQDRLAGYTF TGTGCCAGCAGCCAAGACAGGCTTGCGGGCTACACCTTC
many TRBJ2-4 TRBV20-1 TRBD1 CSAGQGQQAKNIQYF TGCAGTGCCGGACAGGGGCAACAAGCCAAAAACATTCAGTACTTC
many TRBJ2-7 TRBV4-2 NA CASSRQAGAYEQYF TGTGCCAGCAGCCGACAGGCGGGGGCCTACGAGCAGTACTTC
many TRBJ1-3 TRBV4-1 NA CASSRGASSGNTIYF TGCGCCAGCAGCCGTGGGGCCTCCTCTGGAAACACCATATATTTT
many TRBJ2-5 TRBV12-3/TRBV12-4 TRBD2 CASSLGGAEETQYF TGTGCCAGCAGTCTCGGGGGGGCTGAAGAGACCCAGTACTTC
many TRBJ1-1 TRBV6-5 NA CASNKQGNTEAFF TGTGCCAGCAACAAACAGGGTAACACTGAAGCTTTCTTT
many TRBJ2-2 TRBV2 NA CASSLQSGELFF TGTGCCAGCAGTTTACAGTCTGGGGAGCTGTTTTTT
many TRBJ1-2 TRBV14 NA CASSQVQAGGYTF TGTGCCAGCAGCCAAGTACAGGCCGGTGGCTACACCTTC
many TRBJ2-7 TRBV10-2 NA CASMTDSYEQYF TGCGCCAGCATGACGGACTCCTACGAGCAGTACTTC
many TRBJ1-1 TRBV5-1 NA CASSGNTGTEAFF TGCGCCAGCAGTGGGAACACGGGTACTGAAGCTTTCTTT
few TRBJ2-7 TRBV5-1 TRBD1 CASSLGQGARVTLGEQYF TGCGCCAGCAGCCTGGGACAGGGGGCTCGGGTGACGCTTGGCGAGCAGTACTTC
few TRBJ1-1 TRBV18 NA CASSPGGNPEAFF TGTGCCAGCTCACCAGGGGGAAACCCTGAAGCTTTCTTT
many TRBJ2-3 TRBV6-1 TRBD1 CASRPGTVVGDTQYF TGTGCCAGCAGACCCGGGACAGTGGTTGGGGATACGCAGTATTTT
many TRBJ1-6 TRBV28 NA CAISQGWGNSPLHF TGTGCCATCTCACAGGGATGGGGAAATTCACCCCTCCACTTT
few TRBJ2-7 TRBV3-1 NA CASSQATYEQYF TGTGCCAGCAGCCAAGCCACCTACGAGCAGTACTTC
few TRBJ2-7 TRBV5-1 NA CASKTGLGAYEQYF TGCGCCAGCAAGACAGGACTAGGCGCCTACGAGCAGTACTTC
many TRBJ1-2 TRBV6-1 NA CASSEVYGQGVGGYTF TGTGCCAGCAGTGAAGTATACGGGCAGGGTGTAGGGGGCTACACCTTC
NA TRBJ2-5 TRBV12-3/TRBV12-4 TRBD1 CASSLMRTGVEETQYF TGTGCCAGCAGTTTAATGCGGACAGGGGTGGAAGAGACCCAGTACTTC
once TRBJ2-5 TRBV6-2/TRBV6-3 TRBD2 CASSATGTNHLLETQYF TGTGCCAGCAGTGCAACCGGGACTAATCATTTATTGGAGACCCAGTACTTC
few TRBJ1-1 TRBV7-3 NA CASSYGRDTEAFF TGTGCCAGCAGCTACGGGCGGGACACTGAAGCTTTCTTT
NA TRBJ2-2 TRBV20-1 TRBD1 CSARIGTGNTGELFF TGCAGTGCTAGAATCGGGACAGGGAACACCGGGGAGCTGTTTTTT
NA TRBJ2-7 TRBV4-1 NA CASSQELVATYEQYF TGCGCCAGCAGCCAAGAATTAGTGGCGACTTACGAGCAGTACTTC
NA TRBJ2-5 TRBV10-3 NA CAISAAPRETQYF TGTGCCATCAGTGCTGCCCCGAGAGAGACCCAGTACTTC
many TRBJ1-2 TRBV2 NA CASSASAGRGYTF TGTGCCAGCAGTGCCTCGGCGGGTCGGGGCTACACCTTC
many TRBJ1-3 TRBV4-1 NA CASSQLLGPGNTIYF TGCGCCAGCAGCCAATTACTTGGACCTGGAAACACCATATATTTT
many TRBJ1-1 TRBV19 NA CASSIGGITEAFF TGTGCCAGTAGTATAGGTGGGATCACTGAAGCTTTCTTT
many TRBJ2-7 TRBV14 TRBD1 CASSHRRLGGIDEQYF TGTGCCAGCAGCCACCGGCGTCTAGGGGGCATCGACGAGCAGTACTTC
many TRBJ2-7 TRBV13 NA CASSLASGQTYEQYF TGTGCCAGCAGCTTAGCATCAGGACAGACCTACGAGCAGTACTTC
many TRBJ1-1 TRBV3-1 TRBD1 CASSRVNRGRSTEAFF TGTGCCAGCAGCCGAGTTAACAGGGGTAGGTCCACTGAAGCTTTCTTT
many TRBJ1-1 TRBV4-1 NA CASSQEEWREAFF TGCGCCAGCAGCCAAGAGGAGTGGAGAGAAGCTTTCTTT
NA TRBJ2-1 TRBV11-3 TRBD2 CASSDRTSAYNEQFF TGTGCCAGCAGCGATCGGACTAGCGCCTACAATGAGCAGTTCTTC
many TRBJ2-2 TRBV6-4 NA CASSVRESGELFF TGTGCCAGCAGTGTCCGGGAGAGCGGGGAGCTGTTTTTT
NA TRBJ1-2 TRBV30 NA CAWSVRARGGGYTF TGTGCCTGGAGTGTACGGGCCCGGGGGGGTGGCTACACCTTC
many TRBJ2-4 TRBV28 NA CASSLVGSIQYF TGTGCCAGCAGTTTAGTAGGGAGCATTCAGTACTTC
many TRBJ2-7 TRBV20-1 NA CSAGKTLSYEQYF TGCAGTGCTGGGAAGACCCTGTCCTACGAGCAGTACTTC
many TRBJ1-2 TRBV10-3 TRBD1 CAITGTGEGGYTF TGTGCCATCACCGGGACAGGGGAAGGTGGCTACACCTTC
medium-sized TRBJ2-2 TRBV2 TRBD1 CASREDRFNTGELFF TGTGCCAGCAGGGAGGACAGGTTCAACACCGGGGAGCTGTTTTTT
few TRBJ1-1 TRBV29-1 NA CSLGGGANTEAFF TGCAGCCTTGGAGGGGGGGCGAACACTGAAGCTTTCTTT
many TRBJ2-5 TRBV2 TRBD1 CASSEEGQGTQTQYF TGTGCCAGCAGTGAGGAGGGACAGGGGACACAGACCCAGTACTTC
NA TRBJ1-1 TRBV29-1 TRBD1 CSVEKQGVTEAFF TGCAGCGTTGAAAAACAGGGGGTAACTGAAGCTTTCTTT
NA TRBJ2-4 TRBV20-1 NA CSAGSGTSKNIQYF TGCAGTGCTGGGTCCGGGACATCCAAAAACATTCAGTACTTC
many TRBJ1-3 TRBV6-1 NA CASSEAVRQGDTIYF TGTGCCAGCAGTGAAGCGGTTCGGCAGGGCGACACCATATATTTT
many TRBJ1-5 TRBV5-1 NA CASSLEGGGTQPQHF TGCGCCAGCAGCTTGGAGGGGGGGGGGACTCAGCCCCAGCATTTT
many TRBJ1-1 TRBV5-1 NA CASSRVLNTEAFF TGCGCCAGCAGCCGGGTTCTGAACACTGAAGCTTTCTTT
few TRBJ2-2 TRBV9 NA CASSPHRGSTGELFF TGTGCCAGCAGCCCCCATAGGGGGTCCACCGGGGAGCTGTTTTTT
many TRBJ1-1 TRBV3-1 NA CASSQSREAFF TGTGCCAGCAGCCAAAGCAGGGAAGCTTTCTTT
NA TRBJ1-1 TRBV6-1 NA CASSTVVGAGAFF TGTGCCAGCAGTACAGTCGTAGGGGCGGGAGCTTTCTTT
once TRBJ1-5 TRBV15 NA CATSGLTSGTGRGQPQHF TGTGCCACCAGCGGGTTGACCTCCGGGACCGGGAGGGGTCAGCCCCAGCATTTT
NA TRBJ2-2 TRBV7-8 TRBD1 CASSSGFRGGAGGELFF TGTGCCAGCAGCTCGGGCTTCAGAGGGGGCGCGGGCGGGGAGCTGTTTTTT
many TRBJ2-2 TRBV7-3 NA CASSLGAPNTGELFF TGTGCCAGCAGCCTCGGGGCCCCGAACACCGGGGAGCTGTTTTTT
many TRBJ2-5 TRBV11-2 NA CASNSEWEQETQYF TGTGCCAGCAATAGTGAGTGGGAACAAGAGACCCAGTACTTC
NA TRBJ2-7 TRBV27 TRBD2 CASSLLAGGPDEQYF TGTGCCAGCAGTTTACTAGCGGGAGGGCCAGACGAGCAGTACTTC
medium-sized TRBJ1-1 TRBV27 NA CASSLGPTTEAFF TGTGCCAGCAGTTTAGGGCCGACCACTGAAGCTTTCTTT
NA TRBJ2-1 TRBV6-2/TRBV6-3 TRBD2 CASRERKAGVNEQFF TGTGCCAGCAGGGAAAGAAAGGCGGGGGTCAATGAGCAGTTCTTC
many TRBJ1-1 TRBV11-1 TRBD1 CASSAADRLNTEAFF TGTGCCAGCAGCGCAGCGGACAGGTTGAACACTGAAGCTTTCTTT